The 14 T cell receptor beta chains reported below all come from one sample, sequenced in a study of T cell responses to AZD1222 COVID-19 vaccine. Repertoires were generated with immunoSEQ multiplex PCR, while TCRdb's copy carries only in-frame clones and drops some. The repertoire holds tens of thousands of clones, with 65% to 80% as singletons. Sequenced material: peripheral blood, taken on day 0 of AZD1222 vaccination. The receptors here all came from an adult in good health.

The chain employs TRBV10-1 and TRBJ2-5, with D possibly TRBD2 on 6 matching bases. The CDR3 is 14 amino acids. The V gene's germline CDR1 is WNHNN and CDR2 SYGVQD (reference sequence). V was trimmed by 3 bases and J by 5 bases, leaving 13 bases between them. Written as DNA, the CDR3 is TGCGCCAGCAGTGATGGTAGCGGAGAGGAGACCCAGTACTTC. Translated, it gives CASSDGSGEETQYF.

This chain connects TRBV5-1 to TRBJ2-1; perhaps TRBD2 as D (6 bases). CDR1 and CDR2 (germline): SGHRS, YFSETQ. The CDR3 has 13 residues. Deletions cut 7 bases from V and 7 bases from J, with 15 bases between. The CDR3 is CASGTHSGNEQFF. CDR3 DNA sequence: TGCGCCAGCGGGACTCACTCCGGGAATGAGCAGTTCTTC.

This clone came up a few times. The rearrangement links TRBV7-9 to TRBJ2-5, with 8 nucleotides matching TRBD2. CDR1 and CDR2 (germline): SEHNR, FQNEAQ (reference sequence). The V and J ends lost 1 base and 4 bases, in that order; junction bases with no gene match: 5. The CDR3 length is 15 residues. The CDR3 DNA sequence: TGTGCCAGCAGCTTAGTTTTGGCGGGAGGAGAGACCCAGTACTTC. Its protein is CASSLVLAGGETQYF.

V usage is TRBV3-1 (or the pseudogene TRBV3-2) and J usage is TRBJ2-1; D possibly uses TRBD1 or TRBD2 (5 bases each). V lost 0 bases and J lost 14, with 20 bases in between. Germline V CDR1 and CDR2: LGHDT, YNNKEL (reference sequence). The CDR3 consists of 15 residues. The DNA of the CDR3 is TGTGCCAGCAGCCAAGATGGGCGAGAGGGGCGAGTAAAGTTCTTC. Protein sequence: CASSQDGREGRVKFF.

This clone showed up just a few times. The gene calls are TRBV2 and TRBJ2-7, with 7 nucleotides matching TRBD1. Germline loops: CDR1 SNHLY, CDR2 FYNNEI. The V and J ends lost 5 bases and 0 bases, in that order; junction bases with no gene match: 4. The CDR3 consists of 14 residues. CDR3 coding DNA: TGTGCCAGCAGTTTGGACAGGAGCTCCTACGAGCAGTACTTC. This codes for CASSLDRSSYEQYF.

The table lists this clone with a count of one. As DNA, the CDR3 is TGTGCCACCAGCAACCCGGGACTATCCTACAATGAGCAGTTCTTC. Amino acids: CATSNPGLSYNEQFF. The chain combines TRBV15 with TRBJ2-1, with 7 nucleotides matching TRBD2. The junction had 4 bases not matched to a gene; V was cut back by 4 bases and J by 1 base. The CDR3 is 15 residues long. Germline-derived CDR1 and CDR2 are LNHNV and YYDKDF (reference sequence). The whole variable domain, remainder taken from reference TRBV15 and TRBJ2-1, is DAMVIQNPRYQVTQFGKPVTLSCSQTLNHNVMYWYQQKSSQAPKLLFHYYDKDFNNEADTPDNFQSRRPNTSFCFLDIRSPGLGDTAMYLCATSNPGLSYNEQFFGPGTRLTVL.

The chain combines TRBV5-1 with TRBJ1-1; D is unclear. Deletions cut 3 bases from V and 0 bases from J, with 12 bases between. Germline CDR1 is SGHRS and CDR2 is YFSETQ. The CDR3 length is 15 residues. The DNA for the CDR3 is TGCGCCAGCAGCTGGAACGACGGCATGAACACTGAAGCTTTCTTT. Protein product: CASSWNDGMNTEAFF. Using reference TRBV5-1 and TRBJ1-1 for the parts outside the CDR3, the full variable domain is KAGVTQTPRYLIKTRGQQVTLSCSPISGHRSVSWYQQTPGQGLQFLFEYFSETQRNKGNFPGRFSGRQFSNSRSEMNVSTLELGDSALYLCASSWNDGMNTEAFFGQGTRLTVV.

The chain combines TRBV7-8 with TRBJ1-2; D is perhaps TRBD1 (5 bases). Germline lookup yields CDR1 SGHVS and CDR2 FQNEAQ. The CDR3 spans 12 residues. V lost 5 bases and J lost 8, with 12 bases in between. Here the CDR3 DNA reads TGTGCCAGCAGCCAGGGACCTTCGGGCTACACCTTC. Encoded protein: CASSQGPSGYTF.

This chain joins TRBV5-1 and TRBJ2-3, with 7 positions matching TRBD2. The CDR3 spans 17 residues. Germline CDR1 is SGHRS and CDR2 is YFSETQ. Losses at the gene ends were 3 bases for V and 5 bases for J; bases not matched to a gene: 15. The CDR3 coding sequence is TGCGCCAGCAGCTATGCCGTTAGCGGGCAATCACAAGATACGCAGTATTTT. This gives the protein CASSYAVSGQSQDTQYF. Full variable domain (rest looked up from reference TRBV5-1 and TRBJ2-3): KAGVTQTPRYLIKTRGQQVTLSCSPISGHRSVSWYQQTPGQGLQFLFEYFSETQRNKGNFPGRFSGRQFSNSRSEMNVSTLELGDSALYLCASSYAVSGQSQDTQYFGPGTRLTVL.

The rearrangement links TRBV28 to TRBJ1-4; D call uncertain. Trimming pared 3 bases from V and 2 bases from J, leaving 7 bases between. CDR3 length: 14 residues. Per the germline V gene, CDR1 is MDHEN and CDR2 is SYDVKM. Written as DNA, the CDR3 is TGTGCCAGCAGTTTGCAACAGACTAATGAAAAACTGTTTTTT. Amino acid sequence: CASSLQQTNEKLFF.

The V and J genes are TRBV10-3 and TRBJ1-5, with D unclear. Trimming stripped 11 bases from V and 8 bases from J, with 7 bases between. Germline CDR1 ENHRY, CDR2 SYGVKD. The CDR3 contains 9 residues. The CDR3 sequence is CAAGKPQHF. CDR3 bases: TGTGCCGCCGGGAAGCCCCAGCATTTT.

The chain uses TRBV2 and TRBJ1-4; D is possibly TRBD1 (5 bases). The V gene's germline CDR1 is SNHLY and CDR2 FYNNEI. V was pared by 2 bases and J by 11 bases, with 18 bases between. This CDR3 is built from 15 residues. The CDR3, as DNA: TGTGCCAGCAGTGAACGACAGTTGGGCCTAGGGAAACTGTTTTTT. This encodes CASSERQLGLGKLFF.

This clone was seen only a few times. CDR3 in DNA: TGTGCCAGCAGCTTGAGGGGGGGACAAGAGACCCAGTACTTC. Its protein is CASSLRGGQETQYF. The gene calls are TRBV5-6 and TRBJ2-5, with D possibly matching TRBD2 (7 bases). Between the trimmed V and J ends, which lost 1 base and 2 bases, there was a span of 9 bases. The CDR3 spans 14 residues. Per the germline V gene, CDR1 is SGHDT and CDR2 is YYEEEE.

The CDR3 sequence: CASSETLGGEAFF. The CDR3 DNA reads TGCGCCAGCAGTGAGACTTTGGGTGGTGAAGCTTTCTTT. The chain has TRBV10-1 and TRBJ1-1, with D uncertain. The CDR3 loop spans 13 amino acids. V lost 2 bases and J 7 bases, leaving 11 bases between the germline ends. Germline CDR1 and CDR2: WNHNN and SYGVQD (reference sequence).